Listed below are T cell receptor beta chains from one sample, sequenced in a study of blood T cell repertoires in COVID-19. Assay used: immunoSEQ multiplex PCR; TCRdb lists only in-frame clones, some missing. The table has about 46,000 clones, about 88% seen once; the top ten hold approximately 3.1%. Sequencing input: PBMCs or T cells enriched from blood (not recorded which). These receptors came from a woman in her fifties or sixties who had recovered from COVID-19. Both conserved end residues are part of each CDR3. A D gene is named only where the DNA matches it firmly. A row's size may be missing; if present it is once, few, many or a size class.

J,V,size,D,CDR3,DNA
TRBJ2-3,TRBV30,NA,NA,CAWSVLAGATDTQYF,TGTGCCTGGAGTGTACTCGCGGGGGCCACAGATACGCAGTATTTT
TRBJ2-3,TRBV28,NA,TRBD2,CASSLYSGGGDTQYF,TGTGCCAGCAGTTTGTATAGCGGGGGAGGAGATACGCAGTATTTT
TRBJ1-1,TRBV7-6,NA,NA,CASSEGPGRGEAFF,TGTGCCAGCAGCGAAGGACCCGGCAGGGGTGAAGCTTTCTTT
TRBJ2-7,TRBV2,NA,TRBD2,CASSRTSGSYEQYF,TGTGCCAGCAGCCGGACTAGCGGGAGCTACGAGCAGTACTTC
TRBJ1-2,TRBV7-8,once,NA,CASSFSGEYGYTF,TGTGCCAGCAGCTTTTCAGGGGAGTATGGCTACACCTTC
TRBJ1-5,TRBV19,NA,TRBD1,CASRPWDRALWPQHF,TGTGCCAGTAGACCCTGGGACAGGGCGCTTTGGCCCCAGCATTTT
TRBJ2-7,TRBV5-6,NA,TRBD1,CASSFVDRSSYEQYF,TGTGCCAGCAGCTTCGTGGACAGGAGCTCCTACGAGCAGTACTTC
TRBJ1-4,TRBV5-8,NA,NA,CASSQDPGVLDRTNEKLFF,TGTGCCAGCAGCCAGGACCCAGGGGTTTTGGATCGAACTAATGAAAAACTGTTTTTT
TRBJ1-3,TRBV28,once,NA,CASSLANVFGNTIYF,TGTGCCAGCAGTTTAGCGAACGTATTTGGAAACACCATATATTTT
TRBJ2-3,TRBV29-1,NA,TRBD2,CSVDILASGADTQYF,TGCAGCGTTGACATACTAGCGAGTGGGGCAGATACGCAGTATTTT
TRBJ2-7,TRBV4-3,once,NA,CASSQAYGAGRPNEQYF,TGCGCCAGCAGCCAAGCTTACGGGGCGGGGAGACCCAACGAGCAGTACTTC
TRBJ1-4,TRBV7-2,NA,NA,CASSLGQPGEKLFF,TGTGCCAGCAGCTTAGGACAGCCAGGTGAAAAACTGTTTTTT
TRBJ2-3,TRBV4-3,NA,TRBD2,CASSQAGGPIDTQYF,TGCGCCAGCAGCCAAGCGGGGGGGCCTATAGATACGCAGTATTTT
TRBJ1-6,TRBV7-2,NA,TRBD1,CASSLDRGNNSPLHF,TGTGCCAGCAGCTTAGACAGGGGGAATAATTCACCCCTCCACTTT
TRBJ1-4,TRBV12-3/TRBV12-4,NA,NA,CASSPLLQGKLFF,TGTGCCAGCAGCCCCCTATTGCAGGGGAAACTGTTTTTT
TRBJ1-1,TRBV3-1/TRBV3-2,NA,NA,CASSQGVAGSGPENTEAFF,TGTGCCAGCAGCCAAGGTGTCGCAGGGTCGGGTCCCGAGAACACTGAAGCTTTCTTT
TRBJ2-7,TRBV25-1,NA,NA,CASSESGDNSYEQYF,TGTGCCAGCAGTGAATCTGGGGACAACTCCTACGAGCAGTACTTC
TRBJ2-7,TRBV7-2,NA,TRBD1,CASSPSTGVSYEQYF,TGTGCCAGCAGCCCATCGACAGGGGTCTCCTACGAGCAGTACTTC
TRBJ1-1,TRBV7-2,NA,TRBD1,CASSFGTGGNTEAFF,TGTGCCAGCAGCTTCGGGACAGGGGGAAACACTGAAGCTTTCTTT
TRBJ1-6,TRBV2,NA,NA,CASRPGQYNSPLHF,TGTGCCAGTCGCCCGGGACAATATAATTCACCCCTCCACTTT
TRBJ2-2,TRBV4-3,NA,NA,CASSQGGFPGELFF,TGCGCCAGCAGCCAAGGCGGGTTCCCCGGGGAGCTGTTTTTT
TRBJ2-2,TRBV19,NA,TRBD2,CASSIASIAGGVSGELFF,TGTGCCAGTAGTATAGCAAGCATAGCGGGGGGTGTAAGCGGGGAGCTGTTTTTT
TRBJ2-7,TRBV18,NA,TRBD2,CASSPGTSDYEQYF,TGTGCCAGCTCCCCTGGGACTAGCGACTACGAGCAGTACTTC
TRBJ2-1,TRBV27,NA,TRBD2,CASSSSGRGGRWNEQFF,TGTGCCAGCAGTTCATCCGGGAGGGGCGGGAGGTGGAATGAGCAGTTCTTC
TRBJ2-5,TRBV6-5,NA,TRBD2,CASRSRGEYQETQYF,TGTGCCAGTCGGAGTCGGGGGGAGTACCAAGAGACCCAGTACTTC
TRBJ1-1,TRBV3-1/TRBV3-2,NA,NA,CASSPNRLRNTEAFF,TGTGCCAGCAGCCCTAACCGGTTGAGGAACACTGAAGCTTTCTTT
TRBJ1-2,TRBV7-3,NA,TRBD1,CASSLTADRAREGYTF,TGTGCCAGCAGCTTAACGGCGGACAGGGCTCGGGAAGGCTACACCTTC
TRBJ2-1,TRBV7-2,NA,TRBD2,CATERSGLAGGRRFNEQFF,TGTGCCACCGAGCGGTCGGGACTAGCGGGGGGGCGGCGGTTCAATGAGCAGTTCTTC
TRBJ1-6,TRBV5-1,NA,TRBD1,CASSSKGRDRVNSPLHF,TGCGCCAGCAGCTCGAAAGGCCGGGACAGGGTGAATTCACCCCTCCACTTT
TRBJ1-2,TRBV28,NA,NA,CASSQSTGNSYGYTF,TGTGCCAGCAGCCAATCCACAGGGAACTCGTATGGCTACACCTTC
TRBJ1-5,TRBV30,few,NA,CAWGHNQPQHF,TGTGCCTGGGGACATAATCAGCCCCAGCATTTT
TRBJ1-1,TRBV7-6,once,TRBD1,CASSFSDRGKAFF,TGTGCCAGCAGCTTCTCGGACAGGGGTAAAGCTTTCTTT
TRBJ2-2,TRBV27,NA,TRBD2,CASRNGGAMAGELFF,TGTGCCAGCCGAAACGGGGGGGCTATGGCCGGGGAGCTGTTTTTT
TRBJ2-5,TRBV27,NA,NA,CATQSAGIETQYF,TGTGCCACCCAGTCGGCAGGTATAGAGACCCAGTACTTC
TRBJ2-3,TRBV3-1/TRBV3-2,once,TRBD2,CASSPMGLAGGPGDTQYF,TGTGCCAGCAGCCCGATGGGACTAGCGGGAGGGCCAGGGGATACGCAGTATTTT
TRBJ2-3,TRBV14,NA,TRBD1,CASSQGGTGRTDTQYF,TGTGCCAGCAGCCAAGGAGGGACAGGCCGCACAGATACGCAGTATTTT